The rows below give T cell receptor beta chains drawn from one sample of a study of blood T cell repertoires in COVID-19. Sequencing was performed with immunoSEQ multiplex PCR; in TCRdb, only in-frame clones are kept and a portion is missing. In the table there are about 220,000 clones, more than 75% of which are singletons. What was sequenced was peripheral blood. The source is a human donor in a cohort sampled during active COVID-19. The CDR3 runs from the conserved cysteine through the conserved F or W. D genes are given only for firm matches. Expanded clones are given a class, and other clones once, few, many or no size at all.

J: TRBJ2-4
length: 19
size: few
D: TRBD2
V: TRBV7-2
CDR3: CASSLWTSGRAAAKNIQYF
DNA: TGTGCCAGCAGCTTGTGGACTAGCGGGAGGGCCGCCGCCAAAAACATTCAGTACTTC

J: TRBJ1-5
length: 13
size: .
D: .
V: TRBV28
CDR3: CASREEAWQPQHF
DNA: TGTGCCAGCAGGGAGGAGGCTTGGCAGCCCCAGCATTTT

J: TRBJ2-7
length: 14
size: .
D: TRBD1
V: TRBV5-1
CDR3: CASSLEQGAYEQYF
DNA: TGCGCCAGCAGCTTGGAACAGGGGGCCTACGAGCAGTACTTC

J: TRBJ2-7
length: 15
size: .
D: TRBD2
V: TRBV2
CDR3: CASSVPGLGNYEQYF
DNA: TGTGCCAGCAGTGTACCGGGACTAGGGAACTACGAGCAGTACTTC

J: TRBJ2-1
length: 15
size: .
D: .
V: TRBV5-1
CDR3: CASRRDSAIGDEQFF
DNA: TGCGCCAGCAGACGGGACTCCGCAATCGGGGATGAGCAGTTCTTC

J: TRBJ2-7
length: 14
size: .
D: .
V: TRBV7-3
CDR3: CASSPQGGTYEQYF
DNA: TGTGCCAGCAGCCCTCAGGGGGGTACCTACGAGCAGTACTTC

J: TRBJ1-2
length: 17
size: .
D: TRBD1
V: TRBV10-3
CDR3: CAISGRDRERSGYGYTF
DNA: TGTGCCATCAGTGGCCGGGACAGGGAGAGGTCAGGCTATGGCTACACCTTC

J: TRBJ2-7
length: 18
size: .
D: .
V: TRBV4-3
CDR3: CASSQDFGRRGYSYEQYF
DNA: TGCGCCAGCAGCCAAGATTTCGGAAGGAGGGGTTACTCCTACGAGCAGTACTTC

J: TRBJ2-1
length: 15
size: .
D: TRBD1
V: TRBV4-3
CDR3: CASSMDRSSYNEQFF
DNA: TGCGCCAGCAGCATGGACAGGTCATCCTACAATGAGCAGTTCTTC

J: TRBJ2-5
length: 16
size: .
D: TRBD2
V: TRBV5-1
CDR3: CASSLGLAETQETQYF
DNA: TGCGCCAGCAGCTTGGGACTAGCGGAAACTCAAGAGACCCAGTACTTC

J: TRBJ1-6
length: 13
size: few
D: .
V: TRBV14
CDR3: CASSPLQWSPLHF
DNA: TGTGCCAGCAGCCCCCTCCAGTGGTCACCCCTCCACTTT

J: TRBJ2-7
length: 13
size: .
D: TRBD1
V: TRBV5-1
CDR3: CAGDGDRSYEQYF
DNA: TGCGCCGGTGATGGGGACAGGTCCTACGAGCAGTACTTC

J: TRBJ2-1
length: 15
size: .
D: TRBD1
V: TRBV6-5
CDR3: CASRRTRGPYNEQFF
DNA: TGTGCCAGCAGACGGACCAGGGGGCCCTACAATGAGCAGTTCTTC

J: TRBJ1-1
length: 14
size: .
D: TRBD1
V: TRBV3-1/TRBV3-2
CDR3: CASSRSDRGAEAFF
DNA: TGTGCCAGCAGCCGCTCCGACAGGGGGGCTGAAGCTTTCTTT

J: TRBJ1-1
length: 16
size: .
D: .
V: TRBV9
CDR3: CASSALPRGGDTEAFF
DNA: TGTGCCAGCAGCGCCCTCCCCCGGGGTGGGGACACTGAAGCTTTCTTT

J: TRBJ2-2
length: 11
size: .
D: .
V: TRBV20-1
CDR3: CSARATGELFF
DNA: TGCAGTGCTAGGGCAACCGGGGAGCTGTTTTTT

J: TRBJ1-1
length: 14
size: .
D: TRBD1
V: TRBV15
CDR3: CATSPPDRGIEAFF
DNA: TGTGCCACCAGCCCACCGGACAGGGGGATTGAAGCTTTCTTT

J: TRBJ2-7
length: 17
size: .
D: TRBD2
V: TRBV6-2/TRBV6-3
CDR3: CASSFADSGRASYEQYF
DNA: TGTGCCAGCAGTTTCGCGGATAGCGGGAGGGCCTCCTACGAGCAGTACTTC

J: TRBJ2-2
length: 16
size: .
D: TRBD2
V: TRBV7-9
CDR3: CASSPGLAVNTGELFF
DNA: TGTGCCAGCAGCCCTGGACTAGCGGTGAACACCGGGGAGCTGTTTTTT

J: TRBJ2-7
length: 14
size: .
D: TRBD1
V: TRBV5-6
CDR3: CASSSYRGAYEQYF
DNA: TGTGCCAGCAGTTCGTACAGGGGGGCCTACGAGCAGTACTTC

J: TRBJ1-1
length: 15
size: .
D: .
V: TRBV5-1
CDR3: CASSLAGAVNTEAFF
DNA: TGCGCCAGCAGCTTGGCCGGTGCGGTGAACACTGAAGCTTTCTTT

J: TRBJ2-1
length: 15
size: .
D: TRBD1
V: TRBV6-5
CDR3: CASSRQGEAYNEQFF
DNA: TGTGCCAGCAGCAGACAGGGAGAGGCCTACAATGAGCAGTTCTTC